This section outlines one TCR beta chain sequence together with its context. Only in-frame clones appear in the TCRdb table, and some are missing; sequencing was by immunoSEQ multiplex PCR. The table includes 65,000 to 95,000 clones, about nine tenths detected once. The sample is drawn from a study of T cell changes during pregnancy in multiple sclerosis. This CDR3 contains 16 residues. Per the germline V gene, CDR1 is ENHRY and CDR2 is SYGVKD. Trimming cost V 3 bases and J 8 bases; bases outside gene matches: 14. The specimen comprised peripheral blood, sampled before pregnancy. The receptor comes from a female donor with multiple sclerosis, enrolled in a pregnancy study. The chain recombines TRBV10-3 with TRBJ1-2; 8 nucleotides agree with TRBD1. The CDR3 sequence is CAISDPRDRPHGGYTF. CDR3 sequence (DNA): TGTGCCATCAGTGACCCAAGGGACAGGCCCCATGGGGGCTACACCTTC.